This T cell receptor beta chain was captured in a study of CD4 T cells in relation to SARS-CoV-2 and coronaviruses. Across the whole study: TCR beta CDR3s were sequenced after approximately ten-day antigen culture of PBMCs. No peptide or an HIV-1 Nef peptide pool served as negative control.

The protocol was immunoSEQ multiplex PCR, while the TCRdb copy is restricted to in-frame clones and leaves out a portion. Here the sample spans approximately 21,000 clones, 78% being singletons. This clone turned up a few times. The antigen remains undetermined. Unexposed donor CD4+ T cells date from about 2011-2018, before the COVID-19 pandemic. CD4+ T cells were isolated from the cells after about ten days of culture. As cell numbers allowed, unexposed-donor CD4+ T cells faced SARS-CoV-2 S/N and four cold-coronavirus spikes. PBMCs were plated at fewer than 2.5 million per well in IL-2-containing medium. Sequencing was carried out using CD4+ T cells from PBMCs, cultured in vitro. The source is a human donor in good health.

CDR3 DNA sequence: TGTGCCAGCAGCACGGACGAGCAGTACTTC. As protein: CASSTDEQYF. The V call is TRBV6-5, the J call TRBJ2-7, with unresolved D. CDR1 is MNHEY, CDR2 SVGAGI, per germline. V dropped 6 bases and J dropped 5 bases, with 5 bases sitting between them. The CDR3 extends over 10 amino acids.